The next 26 T cell receptor beta chains were all read from a single sample in a study of cytomegalovirus exposure and HLA in healthy donors. With 60 Vbeta and 13 Jbeta primers, the PCR was carried out. Profiling relied on immunoSEQ multiplex PCR, and the TCRdb table lists in-frame clones only, not all of them. The sample contains fewer than 200,000 clones, over 80% of which appear only once. The material sequenced was PBMCs. These receptors were collected from a girl aged 10-17 years in good health and CMV-seropositive.

This clone occurred a few times. The chain joins TRBV28 to TRBJ2-2; 7 bases are a match to TRBD2. Germline V gene data show CDR1 as MDHEN and CDR2 as SYDVKM. The V gene end was trimmed by 5 bases and the J gene end by 6 bases; junction bases not matched to a gene: 12. The CDR3 is 16 residues long. The CDR3 loop is CASSTGTKGWAGELFF. CDR3 nucleotide sequence: TGTGCCAGCAGTACCGGGACTAAGGGATGGGCCGGGGAGCTGTTTTTT.

The chain recombines TRBV29-1 with TRBJ2-3; D is possibly TRBD2 (6 bases). The length of the CDR3 is 15 residues. V lost 4 bases to trimming and J lost 1 base, with 15 bases between them. Per germline, CDR1 SQVTM and CDR2 ANQGSEA. The CDR3 region has the DNA TGCAGCGTTGGCCTCGGCGGGATAGGCACAGATACGCAGTATTTT. It is translated as CSVGLGGIGTDTQYF.

V and J are TRBV4-3 and TRBJ1-4; no clear D. The CDR3 sequence is 14 residues long. Germline V gene data show CDR1 as LGHNA and CDR2 as YSLEER. Deletions cut 5 bases from V and 4 bases from J, with 11 bases between. CDR3 DNA sequence: TGCGCCAGCAGCAGAGAGGCCCATAATGAAAAACTGTTTTTT. It yields the protein CASSREAHNEKLFF.

In its sample, this clone was seen a few times. This chain uses TRBV27 with TRBJ2-7; TRBD1 agrees at 7 bases. The CDR3 totals 14 residues. J lost 5 bases, V lost 6 bases, and 10 bases had no gene match. The germline V gene has CDR1 MNHEY and CDR2 SMNVEV (reference sequence). The chain's CDR3 is CASRRLQGPHEQYF. The CDR3 DNA reads TGTGCCAGCAGACGTCTACAGGGGCCCCACGAGCAGTACTTC.

This rearrangement joins TRBV30 to TRBJ1-1; no clear D. CDR1 is GTSNPN, CDR2 SVGIG, per germline (reference sequence). Trimming shortened V by 2 bases and J by 6 bases, and 10 bases separated the two germline ends. The CDR3 is 12 amino acids. The DNA of the CDR3 is TGTGCCTGGAGTCCCGGGTTAGCTGAAGCTTTCTTT. Protein sequence: CAWSPGLAEAFF.

J is TRBJ1-5 and V is TRBV5-6; D is uncertain. The V end was cut by 2 bases, the J end by 5 bases, with 8 bases between. The CDR3 consists of 13 residues. Per germline, CDR1 SGHDT and CDR2 YYEEEE. CDR3 nucleotide sequence: TGTGCCAGCAGCTTAGACACTGATCAGCCCCAGCATTTT. This sequence encodes CASSLDTDQPQHF.

This sequence joins TRBV28 and TRBJ1-3; D not resolved. The CDR3 sequence is 14 residues long. Trimming took off 6 bases at V and 0 bases at J, with 9 bases between the two ends. Per germline, CDR1 MDHEN and CDR2 SYDVKM. CDR3 bases: TGTGCCAGCAGACACCACTACTCTGGAAACACCATATATTTT. Translating it yields CASRHHYSGNTIYF.

Many counts were recorded for this clone. J is TRBJ2-1 and V is TRBV11-2; 7 bases match TRBD1. Germline loops: CDR1 SGHAT, CDR2 FQNNGV. Unmatched junction bases numbered 8, after V lost 5 bases and J lost 4 bases. The CDR3 covers 15 residues. CDR3 nucleotide sequence: TGTGCCAGCAGCGACAGGGTAAGGGGTTACAATGAGCAGTTCTTC. Amino acids: CASSDRVRGYNEQFF.

Only a few counts were recorded for this clone. The gene calls are TRBV5-1 and TRBJ2-6; no clear D gene. Germline V gene sequence: CDR1 SGHRS, CDR2 YFSETQ. Trimming cost V 1 base and J 0 bases, with 8 bases left between them. There are 16 residues in the CDR3. CDR3 sequence reads: CASSLQWSSGANVLTF. The CDR3, as DNA: TGCGCCAGCAGCTTGCAGTGGAGCTCTGGGGCCAACGTCCTGACTTTC.

The genes are TRBV2 and TRBJ2-3, with D unclear. V was clipped by 6 bases and J by 3 bases, with 7 bases between them. Germline V gene data show CDR1 as SNHLY and CDR2 as FYNNEI. This CDR3 contains 12 residues. This chain's CDR3 is CASRTVTDTQYF. For the CDR3, the DNA is TGTGCCAGCAGAACAGTTACAGATACGCAGTATTTT.

The chain has TRBV6-6 and TRBJ2-7; D uncertain. Deletions cut 8 bases from V and 5 bases from J, with 16 bases between. Germline-derived CDR1 and CDR2 are MNHNY and SVGAGI (reference sequence). This CDR3 has 13 residues. The CDR3 here is CASGTPLVHEQYF. DNA for the CDR3: TGTGCCAGCGGTACTCCCCTTGTCCACGAGCAGTACTTC.

This chain joins TRBV11-2 and TRBJ2-1; 10 positions match TRBD2. Per germline, CDR1 SGHAT and CDR2 FQNNGV. The length of the CDR3 is 14 residues. The junction had 8 bases not matched to a gene; V was cut back by 8 bases and J by 7 bases. The CDR3 region has the DNA TGTGCCAGCCACGCTAGCGGGGGTTGGAATGAGCAGTTCTTC. This encodes CASHASGGWNEQFF.

The chain has TRBV28 and TRBJ2-7; 9 nucleotides line up with TRBD2. The CDR3 contains 14 residues. Trimming cost V 7 bases and J 5 bases; bases outside gene matches: 9. Per germline, CDR1 MDHEN and CDR2 SYDVKM. In DNA, the CDR3 is TGTGCCAGCACTCCGGGACTAGCTTTTCACGAGCAGTACTTC. Its translation: CASTPGLAFHEQYF.

The chain is built from TRBV11-2 and TRBJ1-1; D unclear. CDR1 SGHAT and CDR2 FQNNGV come from the germline V gene. This CDR3 comprises 13 residues. The V gene lost 8 bases and the J gene lost 1 base, with 11 bases spanning the gap. In DNA form, the CDR3 reads TGTGCCAGCCTTTACACCCCGAACACTGAAGCTTTCTTT. Translation gives CASLYTPNTEAFF.

The chain recombines TRBV19 with TRBJ2-1; 10 bases line up with TRBD2. The V gene's germline CDR1 is LNHDA and CDR2 SQIVND (reference sequence). The J segment lost 8 bases and the V segment lost 9 bases, leaving 13 bases of the junction unmatched. This CDR3 spans 15 amino acids. CDR3 amino acids: CASSPGSGGAYEQFF. CDR3 coding DNA: TGTGCCAGCTCTCCCGGGAGCGGGGGGGCATATGAGCAGTTCTTC.

This rearrangement joins TRBV11-1 to TRBJ1-1, with TRBD1 matching over 7 bases. There are 13 residues in the CDR3. CDR1 SGHAT and CDR2 FQDESV come from the germline V gene (reference sequence). V shed 2 bases and J 8 bases; nucleotides not matched to a gene: 5. The CDR3 spells CASSLITGAEAFF. CDR3 DNA sequence: TGTGCCAGCAGCTTAATTACAGGGGCCGAAGCTTTCTTT.

V is TRBV29-1 and J is TRBJ2-3; a weak D match, TRBD2 (5 bases). The ends were cut back, 6 bases at V and 2 bases at J, with 12 bases in the middle. This CDR3 spans 13 amino acids. Per germline, CDR1 SQVTM and CDR2 ANQGSEA. Written as DNA, the CDR3 is TGCAGCGTAGCGGCGAGACCCACAGATACGCAGTATTTT. Amino acid sequence: CSVAARPTDTQYF.

The chain employs TRBV6-4 and TRBJ2-2, with 10 positions matching TRBD1. Germline CDR1 is MRHNA and CDR2 is SNTAGT. Trimming at V came to 6 bases and at J to 5 bases, leaving 3 bases not matched to a gene. The CDR3 sequence is 14 residues long. The CDR3 is CASRGDRGTGELFF. DNA of the CDR3: TGTGCCAGCAGGGGGGACAGGGGAACCGGGGAGCTGTTTTTT.

This clone was counted only a few times. This chain joins TRBV5-8 and TRBJ1-2, with D hard to call. CDR3 length: 13 residues. The V gene lost 6 bases and the J gene lost 2 bases, with 11 bases spanning the gap. Germline CDR1 reads SGHTS; CDR2 reads YDEGEE. CDR3: CASNLYRNYGYTF. In nucleotides, the CDR3 is TGTGCCAGCAATCTATACCGAAACTATGGCTACACCTTC.

This chain connects TRBV10-3 to TRBJ2-2; D unclear. Trimming took off 4 bases at V and 0 bases at J, with 6 bases between the two ends. The CDR3 has 14 residues. CDR1 is ENHRY and CDR2 is SYGVKD in the germline V gene. The CDR3 DNA reads as TGTGCCATCAGTGCCGGTACGAACACCGGGGAGCTGTTTTTT. Translating gives CAISAGTNTGELFF.

V is TRBV30 and J is TRBJ2-1, with 9 bases fitting TRBD1. V was pared by 4 bases and J by 1 base, with 17 bases of the junction left unmatched. The CDR3 length is 19 residues. In germline, CDR1 is GTSNPN, CDR2 SVGIG (reference sequence). CDR3 sequence (DNA): TGTGCCTGGAAACGAAGGGGGGACAGGGCAAAGCTTTCCTACAATGAGCAGTTCTTC. Its protein is CAWKRRGDRAKLSYNEQFF.

CDR3 nucleotides: TGTGCCAGCAGCTCCCAGTTTGGGCGGGGGCCGGAGCAGTATTTT. As protein: CASSSQFGRGPEQYF. The chain recombines TRBV7-2 with TRBJ2-3, with D tentatively TRBD2 (7 bases). The germline gives CDR1 SGHTA, CDR2 FQGNSA. V lost 4 bases and J 11 bases, leaving 22 bases between the germline ends. The CDR3 is made up of 15 amino acids.

The V gene is TRBV2, the J gene TRBJ1-4; TRBD1 matches at 8 bases. CDR3 length equals 14 residues. Germline V gene data show CDR1 as SNHLY and CDR2 as FYNNEI. The J segment lost 7 bases and the V segment lost 6 bases, leaving 7 bases of the junction unmatched. The CDR3 coding sequence is TGTGCCAGCAGGGACAGGGTGGGGGTTGAAAAACTGTTTTTT. Amino acid sequence: CASRDRVGVEKLFF. Complete variable domain (other parts from reference TRBV2 and TRBJ1-4): EPEVTQTPSHQVTQMGQEVILRCVPISNHLYFYWYRQILGQKVEFLVSFYNNEISEKSEIFDDQFSVERPDGSNFTLKIRSTKLEDSAMYFCASRDRVGVEKLFFGSGTQLSVL.

This chain connects TRBV7-2 to TRBJ2-7; 11 positions match TRBD2. The trim removed 2 bases at V and 2 bases at J, leaving 2 bases unmatched. CDR1 and CDR2 (germline): SGHTA, FQGNSA. The CDR3 totals 15 residues. The CDR3 sequence is CASSLQLAGAYEQYF. For the CDR3, the DNA is TGTGCCAGCAGCTTACAACTAGCGGGGGCCTACGAGCAGTACTTC.

The V gene is TRBV4-2, the J gene TRBJ1-4, with D perhaps matching TRBD1 (6 bases). V was pared by 4 bases and J by 3 bases, with 15 bases between. Germline CDR1 reads LGHNA; CDR2 reads YNFKEQ. The CDR3 sequence is 16 residues long. CDR3 loop: CASSRPGHLPNEKLFF. As DNA, the CDR3 is TGTGCCAGCAGCCGACCGGGACACTTGCCTAATGAAAAACTGTTTTTT.

V gene TRBV28 combines with J gene TRBJ1-5; D gene unclear. V was trimmed by 6 bases and J by 7 bases, leaving 10 bases between them. CDR1 and CDR2 (germline): MDHEN, SYDVKM. There are 12 residues in the CDR3. The DNA of the CDR3 is TGTGCCAGCAGACTCGAACAGCAGCCCCAGCATTTT. It is translated as CASRLEQQPQHF.